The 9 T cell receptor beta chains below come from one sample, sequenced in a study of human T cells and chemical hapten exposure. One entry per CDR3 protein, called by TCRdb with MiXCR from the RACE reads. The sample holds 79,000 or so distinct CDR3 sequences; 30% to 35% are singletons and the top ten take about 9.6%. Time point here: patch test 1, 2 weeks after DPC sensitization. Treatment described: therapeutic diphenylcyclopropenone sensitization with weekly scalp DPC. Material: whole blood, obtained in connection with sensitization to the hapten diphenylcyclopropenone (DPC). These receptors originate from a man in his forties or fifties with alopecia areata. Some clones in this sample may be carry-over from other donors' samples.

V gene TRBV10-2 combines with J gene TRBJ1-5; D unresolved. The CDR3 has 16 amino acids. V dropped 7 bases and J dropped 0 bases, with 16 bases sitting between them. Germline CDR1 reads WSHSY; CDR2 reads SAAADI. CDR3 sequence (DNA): TGCGCCAGCACCTTTCAAAGGGAATATAGCAATCAGCCCCAGCATTTT. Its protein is CASTFQREYSNQPQHF.

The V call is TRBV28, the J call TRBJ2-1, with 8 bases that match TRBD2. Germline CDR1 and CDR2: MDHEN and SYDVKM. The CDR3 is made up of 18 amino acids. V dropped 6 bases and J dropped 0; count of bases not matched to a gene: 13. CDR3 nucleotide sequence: TGTGCCAGCAGCCCGAGTGTCGGACTAGCAGTCTCCTACAATGAGCAGTTCTTC. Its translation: CASSPSVGLAVSYNEQFF. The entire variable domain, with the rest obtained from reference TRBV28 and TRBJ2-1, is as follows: DVKVTQSSRYLVKRTGEKVFLECVQDMDHENMFWYRQDPGLGLRLIYFSYDVKMKEKGDIPEGYSVSREKKERFSLILESASTNQTSMYLCASSPSVGLAVSYNEQFFGPGTRLTVL.

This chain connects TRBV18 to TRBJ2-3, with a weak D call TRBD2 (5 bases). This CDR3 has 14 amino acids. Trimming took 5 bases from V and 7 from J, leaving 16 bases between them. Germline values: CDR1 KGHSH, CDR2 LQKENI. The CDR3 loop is CASSRPSEAYTQYF. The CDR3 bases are TGTGCCAGCTCAAGACCGTCGGAGGCCTATACGCAGTATTTT.

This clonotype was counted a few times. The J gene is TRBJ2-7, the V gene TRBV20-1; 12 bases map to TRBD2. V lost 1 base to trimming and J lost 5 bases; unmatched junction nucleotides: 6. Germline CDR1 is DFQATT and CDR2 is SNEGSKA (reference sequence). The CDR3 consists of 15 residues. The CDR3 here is CSARVGLAGSHEQYF. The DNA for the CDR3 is TGCAGTGCTAGAGTTGGACTAGCGGGAAGCCACGAGCAGTACTTC.

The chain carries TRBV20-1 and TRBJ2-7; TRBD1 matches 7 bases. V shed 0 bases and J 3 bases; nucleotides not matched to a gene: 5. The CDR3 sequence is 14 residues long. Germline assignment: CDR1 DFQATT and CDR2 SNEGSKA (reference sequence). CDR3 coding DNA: TGCAGTGCTAGAGAACAGGGGTTTGACTACGAGCAGTACTTC. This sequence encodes CSAREQGFDYEQYF.

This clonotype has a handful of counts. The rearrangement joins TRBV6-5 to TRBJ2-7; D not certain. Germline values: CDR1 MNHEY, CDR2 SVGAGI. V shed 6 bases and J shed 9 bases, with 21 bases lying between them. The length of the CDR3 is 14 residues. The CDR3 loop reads CASRKTASLLVQYF. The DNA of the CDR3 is TGTGCCAGCAGGAAGACTGCTAGTTTGTTGGTGCAGTACTTC.

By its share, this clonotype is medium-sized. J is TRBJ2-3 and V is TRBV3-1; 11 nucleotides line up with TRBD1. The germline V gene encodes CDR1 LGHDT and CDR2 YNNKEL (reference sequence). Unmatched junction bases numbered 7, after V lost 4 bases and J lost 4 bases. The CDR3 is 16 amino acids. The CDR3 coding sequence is TGTGCCAGCAGCCCCGGGACAGGGGGGCTGGCAGATACGCAGTATTTT. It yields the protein CASSPGTGGLADTQYF.

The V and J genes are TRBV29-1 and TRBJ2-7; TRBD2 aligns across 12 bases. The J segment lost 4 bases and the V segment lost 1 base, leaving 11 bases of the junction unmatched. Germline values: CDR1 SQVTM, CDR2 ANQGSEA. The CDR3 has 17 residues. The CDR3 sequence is CSVEGLAGGPLGYEQYF. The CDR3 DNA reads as TGCAGCGTTGAAGGGCTAGCGGGAGGGCCTCTCGGGTACGAGCAGTACTTC.

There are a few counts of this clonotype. CDR3 DNA sequence: TGTGCCAGCAGTTTTGAAGGCTATAATTCACCCCTCCACTTT. Translated: CASSFEGYNSPLHF. The V call is TRBV12-3 or TRBV12-4, the J call TRBJ1-6; D not resolved. The CDR3 consists of 14 residues. Trimming removed 3 bases from V and 3 bases from J, with 6 bases in between.